This paragraph covers one T cell receptor (beta chain) sequence. The antigen is undetermined. Clones were sequenced by immunoSEQ multiplex PCR, and TCRdb holds only the in-frame ones, with some missing. The sample has around 72,000 clones, roughly nine tenths seen once. These data are taken from a study of OX40 agonist ivuxolimab in advanced cancers. Regarding the study as a whole: By week 6 at 0.1 to 3.0 mg/kg, blood CD4+ and CD8+ T cells had expanded clonally.

The CDR3 sequence is 15 residues long. This sequence joins TRBV21-1 and TRBJ2-5. TRBV21-1 is described as a pseudogene. Sequenced material: CD4+ or CD8+ T cells sorted from blood, taken in a trial of the OX40 agonist ivuxolimab. This receptor was identified in an adult with an advanced solid tumor such as melanoma, head and neck, liver or kidney cancer. The CDR3 nucleotides are TGTGCCAGCAGCAAGGTCGGGGCATCTAAAGAGACCCAGTACTTC. This gives the protein CASSKVGASKETQYF.